This T cell receptor beta chain stems from a study of regulatory T cells in long-lasting Graves disease. Study-wide context: Graves' patients (newly diagnosed) had been on antithyroid drugs under 3 months.

With iRepertoire HTBI primers and Arm-PCR of CDR3 regions, TCR beta libraries were built. One entry per CDR3 protein, called by TCRdb with MiXCR from the multiplex PCR reads. In the table there are 530,000 or so distinct CDR3 sequences, 13% of which are singletons. Time point: newly diagnosed GD, antithyroid drugs for less than 3 months. PBMC-derived RNA was used for the TCR library. Comment on this clonotype: What it binds is unknown.

Study-level points and caveats: New patients shared more than 750 public clonotypes, fewer than the approximately 2,700 shared by persistent patients.

CDR3 length: 20 residues. Germline lookup yields CDR1 SGHAT and CDR2 FQNNGV. Unmatched junction bases numbered 13, after V lost 1 base and J lost 2 bases. Another study also made use of these data, one on T cells in Graves' hyperthyroidism and ophthalmopathy. Per that study: Exclusion of a patient resulted from uncontrolled infection, other autoimmune disease, pregnancy or lactation.

The V gene is TRBV11-2, the J gene TRBJ2-3; 12 nucleotides agree with TRBD2. The clonotype comes from a man aged 25 to 45 with Graves disease. The sequences come from peripheral blood mononuclear cells (PBMCs), collected at new diagnosis, from a patient treated with antithyroid drugs. The chain's CDR3 is CASSLVRLAGGPSATDTQYF. The CDR3 DNA is TGTGCCAGCAGCTTAGTCCGTCTAGCGGGAGGGCCGTCGGCCACAGATACGCAGTATTTT.